This TCR beta chain is drawn from a study of T cells in localized non-small cell lung cancer. Points from the study as a whole: Appearances in adjacent lung were noted for a median around 55 of the top 100 tumor clones. Sequencing covered just one tumor region, so heterogeneity cannot be ruled out. The study found T cell clonality highest in uninvolved adjacent lung, above tumor. Those with higher blood T cell density had longer overall survival.

This table comes from immunoSEQ multiplex PCR, and its TCRdb copy is limited to in-frame clones, with some not included. The data contain about 72,000 clones, 65% to 85% of them singletons. The CDR3 loop spans 13 amino acids. V dropped 2 bases and J dropped 5 bases, with 9 bases sitting between them. Germline V CDR1 and CDR2: SGDLS, YYNGEE. Remarks on this clone: The antigen remains unidentified.

The chain uses TRBV9 and TRBJ2-3; D unresolved. The sample in question was peripheral blood, obtained before any cancer treatment. This TCR derives from an older female donor with stage I lung adenocarcinoma. CDR3 loop: CASSVGVRDTQYF. The CDR3 DNA is TGTGCCAGCAGCGTTGGGGTTCGAGATACGCAGTATTTT.